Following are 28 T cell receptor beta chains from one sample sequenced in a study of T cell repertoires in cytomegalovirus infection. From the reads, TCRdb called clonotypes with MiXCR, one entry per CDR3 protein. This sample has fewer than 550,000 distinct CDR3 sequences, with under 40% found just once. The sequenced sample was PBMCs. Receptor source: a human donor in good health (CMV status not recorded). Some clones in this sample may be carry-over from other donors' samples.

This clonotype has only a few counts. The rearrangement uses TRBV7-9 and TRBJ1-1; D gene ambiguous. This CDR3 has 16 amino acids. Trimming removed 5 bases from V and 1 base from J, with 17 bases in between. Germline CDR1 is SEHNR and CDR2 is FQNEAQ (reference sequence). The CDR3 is CASSPKQRNKNTEAFF. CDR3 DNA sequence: TGTGCCAGCAGCCCGAAACAACGAAACAAGAACACTGAAGCTTTCTTT.

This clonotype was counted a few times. The CDR3 protein is CASSVEAGGSHNEKLFF. The CDR3 DNA is TGTGCCAGCAGCGTAGAAGCAGGGGGCTCCCATAATGAAAAACTGTTTTTT. The rearrangement uses TRBV9 and TRBJ1-4, with 8 bases lining up with TRBD1. CDR1 and CDR2 (germline): SGDLS, YYNGEE. The CDR3 is 17 residues long. Trimming cost V 0 bases and J 4 bases; bases outside gene matches: 8.

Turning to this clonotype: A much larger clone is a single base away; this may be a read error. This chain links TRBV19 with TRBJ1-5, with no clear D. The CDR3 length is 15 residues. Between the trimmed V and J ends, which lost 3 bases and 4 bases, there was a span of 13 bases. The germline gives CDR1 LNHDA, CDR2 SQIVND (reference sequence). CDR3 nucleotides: TGTGCCAGTAGTATCGGGCCGGCCTTAAATCAGCCCCAGCATTTT. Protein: CASSIGPALNQPQHF. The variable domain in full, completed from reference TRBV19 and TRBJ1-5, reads DGGITQSPKYLFRKEGQNVTLSCEQNLNHDAMYWYRQDPGQGLRLIYYSQIVNDFQKGDIAEGYSVSREKKESFPLTVTSAQKNPTAFYLCASSIGPALNQPQHFGDGTRLSIL.

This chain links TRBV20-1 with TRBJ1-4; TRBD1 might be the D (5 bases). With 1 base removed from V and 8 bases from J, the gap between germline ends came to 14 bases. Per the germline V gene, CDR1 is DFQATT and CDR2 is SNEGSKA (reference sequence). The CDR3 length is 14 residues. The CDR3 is CSARVGSSGEKLFF. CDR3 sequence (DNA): TGCAGTGCTAGAGTGGGGAGTTCAGGGGAAAAACTGTTTTTT.

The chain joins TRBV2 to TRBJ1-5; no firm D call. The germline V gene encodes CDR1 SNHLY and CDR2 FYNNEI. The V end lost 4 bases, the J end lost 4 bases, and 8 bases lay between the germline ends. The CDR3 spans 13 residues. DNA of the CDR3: TGTGCCAGCAGTGTTAGTGTAAATCAGCCCCAGCATTTT. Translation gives CASSVSVNQPQHF.

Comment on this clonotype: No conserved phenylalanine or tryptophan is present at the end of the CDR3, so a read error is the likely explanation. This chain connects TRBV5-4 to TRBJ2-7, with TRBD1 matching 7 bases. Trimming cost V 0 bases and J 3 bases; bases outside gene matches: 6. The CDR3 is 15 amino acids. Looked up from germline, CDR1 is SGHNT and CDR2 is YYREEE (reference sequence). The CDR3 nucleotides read TGTGCCAGCAGCTTGGCCCCGACAGGGAACTACGAGCAGTACTTA. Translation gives CASSLAPTGNYEQYL.

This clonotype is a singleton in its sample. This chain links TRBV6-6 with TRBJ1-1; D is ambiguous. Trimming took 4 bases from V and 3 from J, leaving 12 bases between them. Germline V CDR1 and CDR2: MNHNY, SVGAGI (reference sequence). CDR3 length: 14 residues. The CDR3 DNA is TGTGCCAGCAGTTGGGGAGGGAGATACACTGAAGCTTTCTTT. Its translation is CASSWGGRYTEAFF.

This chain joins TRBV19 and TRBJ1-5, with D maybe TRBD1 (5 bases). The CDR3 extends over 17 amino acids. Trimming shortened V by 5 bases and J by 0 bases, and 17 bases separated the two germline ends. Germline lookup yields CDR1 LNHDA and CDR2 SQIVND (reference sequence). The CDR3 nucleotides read TGTGCCAGTAGTCTAACACCGGGACCCTCTAGCAATCAGCCCCAGCATTTT. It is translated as CASSLTPGPSSNQPQHF.

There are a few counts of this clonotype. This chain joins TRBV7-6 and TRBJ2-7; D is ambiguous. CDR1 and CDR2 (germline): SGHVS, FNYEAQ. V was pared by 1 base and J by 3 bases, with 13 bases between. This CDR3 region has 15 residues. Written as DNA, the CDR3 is TGTGCCAGCAGCTTAGAACCCAACACCTACTACGAGCAGTACTTC. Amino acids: CASSLEPNTYYEQYF.

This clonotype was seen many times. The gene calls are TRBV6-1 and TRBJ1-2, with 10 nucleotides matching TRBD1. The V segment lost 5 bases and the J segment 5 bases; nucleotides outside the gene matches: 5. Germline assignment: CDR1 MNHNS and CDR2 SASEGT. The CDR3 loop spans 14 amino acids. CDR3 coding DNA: TGTGCCAGCAGTTTGACAGGGGGCTTTTATGGCTACACCTTC. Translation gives CASSLTGGFYGYTF.

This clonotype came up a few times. In DNA, the CDR3 is TGTGCCAGCAGCTTAGCGTGGGGACTCCACGAGCAGTACTTC. Translated: CASSLAWGLHEQYF. The chain employs TRBV7-9 and TRBJ2-7, with D perhaps matching TRBD2 (6 bases). V lost 0 bases, J lost 5 bases, and 11 bases lay in between. The CDR3 is made up of 14 amino acids. From germline, CDR1 is SEHNR and CDR2 FQNEAQ (reference sequence).

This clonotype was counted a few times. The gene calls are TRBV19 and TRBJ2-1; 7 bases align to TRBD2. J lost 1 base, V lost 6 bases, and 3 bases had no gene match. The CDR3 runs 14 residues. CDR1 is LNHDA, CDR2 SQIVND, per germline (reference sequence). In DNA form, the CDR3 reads TGTGCCAGTAGGGAGCGGGGATCCTACAATGAGCAGTTCTTC. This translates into CASRERGSYNEQFF.

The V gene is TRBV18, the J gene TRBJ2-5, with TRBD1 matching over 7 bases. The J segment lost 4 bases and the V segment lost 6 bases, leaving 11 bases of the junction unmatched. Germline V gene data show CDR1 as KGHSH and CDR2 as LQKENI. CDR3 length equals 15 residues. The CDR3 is CASSEGQQGTETQYF. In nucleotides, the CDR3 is TGTGCCAGCTCCGAGGGACAGCAGGGAACAGAGACCCAGTACTTC. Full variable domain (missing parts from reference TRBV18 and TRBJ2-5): NAGVMQNPRHLVRRRGQEARLRCSPMKGHSHVYWYRQLPEEGLKFMVYLQKENIIDESGMPKERFSAEFPKEGPSILRIQQVVRGDSAAYFCASSEGQQGTETQYFGPGTRLLVL.

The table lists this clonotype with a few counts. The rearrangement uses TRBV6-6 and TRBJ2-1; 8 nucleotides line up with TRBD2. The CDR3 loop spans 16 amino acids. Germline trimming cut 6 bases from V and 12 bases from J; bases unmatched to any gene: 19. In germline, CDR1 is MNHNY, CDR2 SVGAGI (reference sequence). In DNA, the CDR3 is TGTGCCAGCAGCCCTTCTATTGCAGCCGCGGGACTAGTGCAGTTCTTC. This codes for CASSPSIAAAGLVQFF.

In DNA form, the CDR3 reads TGTGCCAGCAGCTTCTATGGGGGCGGGGTAGAGACCCAGTACTTC. Residues: CASSFYGGGVETQYF. V is TRBV5-6 and J is TRBJ2-5, with D tentatively TRBD1 or TRBD2 (6 bases each). The V end was cut by 2 bases, the J end by 4 bases, with 15 bases between. The CDR3 has 15 amino acids. Germline V lookup: CDR1 SGHDT, CDR2 YYEEEE.

The CDR3, as DNA: TGTGCCAGTAAACCCAGGGTCGGGTTTAATAATTCACCCCTCCACTTT. Its translation: CASKPRVGFNNSPLHF. This chain joins TRBV6-1 and TRBJ1-6, with D possibly TRBD1 on 5 matching bases. The germline CDR1 and CDR2 sequences are MNHNS and SASEGT. CDR3 length: 16 amino acids. V lost 9 bases to trimming and J lost 5 bases, with 20 bases between them.

The CDR3 coding sequence is TGTGCCAGCAGTGAATCCAGCGGGCCCTACAATGAGCAGTTCTTC. Encoded protein: CASSESSGPYNEQFF. This chain links TRBV2 with TRBJ2-1; the D gene is possibly TRBD2 (6 bases). CDR3 size: 15 residues. V was trimmed by 2 bases and J by 2 bases, leaving 10 bases between them. The germline CDR1 and CDR2 sequences are SNHLY and FYNNEI.

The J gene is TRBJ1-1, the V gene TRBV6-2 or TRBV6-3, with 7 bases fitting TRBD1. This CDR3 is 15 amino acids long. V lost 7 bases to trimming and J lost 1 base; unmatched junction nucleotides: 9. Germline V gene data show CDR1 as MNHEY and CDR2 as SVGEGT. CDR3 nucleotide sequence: TGTGCCAGCATTCTACGAGGGGGCCGGAACACTGAAGCTTTCTTT. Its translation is CASILRGGRNTEAFF.

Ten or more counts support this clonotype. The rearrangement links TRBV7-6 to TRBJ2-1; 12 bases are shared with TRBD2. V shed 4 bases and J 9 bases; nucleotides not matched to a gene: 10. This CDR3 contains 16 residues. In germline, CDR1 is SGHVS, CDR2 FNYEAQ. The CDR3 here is CASSSPTSGGPSEQFF. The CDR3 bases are TGTGCCAGCAGCTCACCAACTAGCGGGGGGCCAAGTGAGCAGTTCTTC.

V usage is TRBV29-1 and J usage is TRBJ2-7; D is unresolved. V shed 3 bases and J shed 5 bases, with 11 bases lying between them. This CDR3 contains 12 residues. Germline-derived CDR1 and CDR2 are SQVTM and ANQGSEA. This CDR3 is CSVEVMGHEQYF. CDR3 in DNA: TGCAGCGTTGAGGTCATGGGCCACGAGCAGTACTTC.

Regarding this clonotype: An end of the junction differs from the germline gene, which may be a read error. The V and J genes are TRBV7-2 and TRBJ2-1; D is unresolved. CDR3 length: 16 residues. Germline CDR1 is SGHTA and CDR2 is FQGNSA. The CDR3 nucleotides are TGTGCAAGCAGCTTAGGGCCGAGCCCAAGCCAGTGGGATCAGTTCTTC. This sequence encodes CASSLGPSPSQWDQFF.

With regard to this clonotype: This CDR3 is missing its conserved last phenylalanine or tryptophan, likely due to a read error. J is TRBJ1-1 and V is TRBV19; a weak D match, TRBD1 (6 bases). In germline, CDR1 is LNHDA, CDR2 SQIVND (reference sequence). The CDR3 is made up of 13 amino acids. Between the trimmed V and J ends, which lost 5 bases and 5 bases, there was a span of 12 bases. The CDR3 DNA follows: TGTGCCAGTAGTCCCACAGGGAATACTGAAGCTTTCGTT. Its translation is CASSPTGNTEAFV.

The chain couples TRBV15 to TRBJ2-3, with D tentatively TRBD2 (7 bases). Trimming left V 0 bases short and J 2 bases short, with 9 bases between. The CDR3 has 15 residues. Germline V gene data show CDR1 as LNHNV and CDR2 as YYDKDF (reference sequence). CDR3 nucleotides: TGTGCCACCAGCAGAGATGGGGGGGCCACAGATACGCAGTATTTT. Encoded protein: CATSRDGGATDTQYF.

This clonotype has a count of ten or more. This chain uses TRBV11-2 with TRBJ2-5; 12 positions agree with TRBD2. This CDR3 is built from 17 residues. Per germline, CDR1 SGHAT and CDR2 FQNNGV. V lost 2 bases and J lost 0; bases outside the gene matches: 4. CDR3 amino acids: CASSLSLAGGYQETQYF. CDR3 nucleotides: TGTGCCAGCAGCTTAAGCCTAGCGGGGGGGTACCAAGAGACCCAGTACTTC. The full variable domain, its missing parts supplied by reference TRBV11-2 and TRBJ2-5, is EAGVAQSPRYKIIEKRQSVAFWCNPISGHATLYWYQQILGQGPKLLIQFQNNGVVDDSQLPKDRFSAERLKGVDSTLKIQPAKLEDSAVYLCASSLSLAGGYQETQYFGPGTRLLVL.

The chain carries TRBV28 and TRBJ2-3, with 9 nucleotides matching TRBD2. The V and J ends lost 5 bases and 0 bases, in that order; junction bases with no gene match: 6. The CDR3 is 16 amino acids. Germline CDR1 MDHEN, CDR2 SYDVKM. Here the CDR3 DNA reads TGTGCCAGCAGTGGGAGGCGGGGGGGTAGCACAGATACGCAGTATTTT. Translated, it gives CASSGRRGGSTDTQYF.

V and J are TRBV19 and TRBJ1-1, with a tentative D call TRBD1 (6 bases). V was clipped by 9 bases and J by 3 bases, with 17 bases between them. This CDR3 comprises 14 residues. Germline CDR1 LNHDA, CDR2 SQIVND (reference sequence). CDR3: CARINEGGDTEAFF. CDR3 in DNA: TGTGCCAGGATCAACGAGGGGGGAGACACTGAAGCTTTCTTT.

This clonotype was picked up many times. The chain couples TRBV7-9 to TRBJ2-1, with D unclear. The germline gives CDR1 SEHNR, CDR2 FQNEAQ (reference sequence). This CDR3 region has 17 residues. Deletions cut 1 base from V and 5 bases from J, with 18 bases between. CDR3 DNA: TGTGCCAGCAGCTTAGTCCTCCTGGGCCGACGACACAATGAGCAGTTCTTC. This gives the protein CASSLVLLGRRHNEQFF.

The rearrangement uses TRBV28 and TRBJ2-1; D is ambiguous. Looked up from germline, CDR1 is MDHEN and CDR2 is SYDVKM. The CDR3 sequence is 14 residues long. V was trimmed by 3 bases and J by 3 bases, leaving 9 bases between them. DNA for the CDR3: TGTGCCAGCAGTTTGTTCGGATACTACAATGAGCAGTTCTTC. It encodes CASSLFGYYNEQFF.